This paragraph reports one T cell receptor beta chain. Authors' analysis steps: Estimated nucleated cell counts came from reference gene primer amplification. Clones were sequenced by immunoSEQ multiplex PCR, and TCRdb holds only the in-frame ones, with some missing. That table gives V, J and clone size, and the DNA gave D and trimming. The sample contains approximately 21,000 clones, 65% to 90% of which appear only once. This sample is drawn from a study of blood T cell repertoires in COVID-19. Turning to the study itself: From the United States, Italy and Spain came samples of acute and convalescent COVID-19. PBMCs, B-cell-depleted T cells, or T cells were the source of the cDNA or gDNA that made up the material.

Sequencing input: peripheral blood. This TCR derives from a human donor with acute or convalescent COVID-19. The donor label of this sample is uncertain.

CDR3 amino acids: CASGKAGIYGYTF. Here the CDR3 DNA reads TGTGCCAGCGGAAAGGCGGGGATCTATGGCTACACCTTC. The J gene is TRBJ1-2, the V gene TRBV7-2; D gene uncertain. In germline, CDR1 is SGHTA, CDR2 FQGNSA. Trimming left V 8 bases short and J 4 bases short, with 14 bases between. The CDR3 consists of 13 residues.